This T cell receptor beta chain was recovered during a study of blood T cell repertoires in COVID-19. How the authors handled the data: Reference gene primer amplification gave estimated nucleated cell counts. The table came from immunoSEQ multiplex PCR; TCRdb's copy has only in-frame clones and leaves some out. From that table come the V and J calls and clone size; the DNA was used to work out D and trimming. Of 15,000 to 20,000 clones in the sample, 91% were seen once. Germline V lookup: CDR1 MGHRA, CDR2 YSYEKL. The CDR3 has 13 amino acids. V was cut by 0 bases and J by 8 bases, with 7 bases left in between.

What was sequenced was peripheral blood. This sequence joins TRBV4-1 and TRBJ2-2; a possible D gene is TRBD2 (5 bases). The receptor was isolated from a man aged 55 to 69 with active COVID-19. The DNA of the CDR3 is TGCGCCAGCAGCCAAGATGGGGAGGGGGAGCTGTTTTTT. This gives the protein CASSQDGEGELFF.